The 10 T cell receptor beta chains below all came from one sample that was sequenced in a study of blood T cell repertoires in COVID-19 (dated by TCRdb to 2018 to 2020). The library was made by the immunoSEQ multiplex PCR assay. TCRdb carries this immuneACCESS record with in-frame sequences only. Its versions omit some clonotypes, under half of them owing to an unresolved V gene in the studies checked, with the rest unexplained. This sample lists some 220,000 clones; approximately 84% were detected once. The top ten clonotypes cover 2.9% of the sample. The sequenced sample was peripheral blood. These receptors were obtained from a man in his forties or fifties who had recovered from COVID-19.

The chain uses TRBV30 and TRBJ1-2, with D uncertain. This CDR3 region has 13 residues. V was pared by 0 bases and J by 7 bases, with 12 bases between. Looked up from germline, CDR1 is GTSNPN and CDR2 is SVGIG (reference sequence). In DNA form, the CDR3 reads TGTGCCTGGAGTGTAAGCGGCTTGGGTGGCTACACCTTC. Protein: CAWSVSGLGGYTF.

The genes are TRBV7-9 and TRBJ2-5, with 9 bases lining up with TRBD2. Trimming at V came to 5 bases and at J to 5 bases, leaving 9 bases not matched to a gene. This CDR3 is 15 amino acids long. The germline V gene encodes CDR1 SEHNR and CDR2 FQNEAQ (reference sequence). This CDR3 is CASSPQNSGSETQYF. CDR3 coding DNA: TGTGCCAGCAGCCCTCAGAATAGCGGGAGCGAGACCCAGTACTTC.

The chain recombines TRBV7-2 with TRBJ2-3, with TRBD2 matching 8 bases. V was pared by 2 bases and J by 4 bases, with 8 bases of the junction left unmatched. The CDR3 has 16 amino acids. The germline V gene has CDR1 SGHTA and CDR2 FQGNSA. The CDR3, as DNA: TGTGCCAGCAGCTTACTGGCGGCGGGAGGCCCAGATACGCAGTATTTT. Translated, it gives CASSLLAAGGPDTQYF. The entire variable domain, with the rest obtained from reference TRBV7-2 and TRBJ2-3, is as follows: GAGVSQSPSNKVTEKGKDVELRCDPISGHTALYWYRQSLGQGLEFLIYFQGNSAPDKSGLPSDRFSAERTGGSVSTLTIQRTQQEDSAVYLCASSLLAAGGPDTQYFGPGTRLTVL.

The genes are TRBV4-1 and TRBJ2-7; 10 nucleotides agree with TRBD1. CDR3 length equals 17 residues. Germline CDR1 and CDR2: MGHRA and YSYEKL. With 0 bases clipped from V and 2 bases from J, the junction kept 7 bases outside the gene matches. The chain's CDR3 is CASSQETGQGFTYEQYF. The CDR3 DNA reads as TGCGCCAGCAGCCAAGAAACGGGACAGGGGTTCACCTACGAGCAGTACTTC.

V and J are TRBV27 and TRBJ2-2; TRBD1 aligns across 9 bases. CDR1 MNHEY and CDR2 SMNVEV come from the germline V gene (reference sequence). After removal of 6 bases from V and 7 bases from J, the junction contained 12 bases not matched to a gene. The CDR3 contains 16 residues. The CDR3: CASRAGTGTSIGELFF. CDR3 bases: TGTGCCAGCAGAGCAGGGACAGGGACGAGTATCGGGGAGCTGTTTTTT.

The rearrangement joins TRBV5-1 to TRBJ2-1; TRBD1 aligns across 9 bases. The germline gives CDR1 SGHRS, CDR2 YFSETQ. This CDR3 is built from 16 residues. Losses at the gene ends were 3 bases for V and 2 bases for J; bases not matched to a gene: 6. The CDR3 here is CASSYRQGGTYNEQFF. For the CDR3, the DNA is TGCGCCAGCAGCTATAGACAGGGGGGGACCTACAATGAGCAGTTCTTC.

The rearrangement joins TRBV10-3 to TRBJ2-2; 9 nucleotides align to TRBD1. V was clipped by 0 bases and J by 1 base; unmatched bases: 6. This CDR3 has 18 residues. CDR1 ENHRY and CDR2 SYGVKD come from the germline V gene. The DNA for the CDR3 is TGTGCCATCAGTGAGTCAGGTGGGACAGGGATGAACACCGGGGAGCTGTTTTTT. It is translated as CAISESGGTGMNTGELFF.

The V and J genes are TRBV19 and TRBJ1-1; TRBD1 might be the D (6 bases). The CDR3 loop spans 11 amino acids. Germline V gives CDR1 LNHDA, CDR2 SQIVND (reference sequence). V was clipped by 9 bases and J by 5 bases, with 10 bases between them. In DNA form, the CDR3 reads TGTGCCAGCAACCAGGGGACTGAAGCTTTCTTT. Translated: CASNQGTEAFF.

This chain connects TRBV19 to TRBJ1-1; D is perhaps TRBD1 (6 bases). V was pared by 0 bases and J by 9 bases, with 17 bases between. The germline V gene encodes CDR1 LNHDA and CDR2 SQIVND (reference sequence). The CDR3 spans 15 residues. The CDR3 bases are TGTGCCAGTAGTATAGACGGCGGCGGGGGGCAGAAAGCTTTCTTT. It translates to CASSIDGGGGQKAFF. Based on the CDR3 plus reference TRBV19 and TRBJ1-1, the full variable domain is DGGITQSPKYLFRKEGQNVTLSCEQNLNHDAMYWYRQDPGQGLRLIYYSQIVNDFQKGDIAEGYSVSREKKESFPLTVTSAQKNPTAFYLCASSIDGGGGQKAFFGQGTRLTVV.

The CDR3 nucleotides read TGTGCCAGCAGCTTGAGGACTAGCGCCCCCGAGACCCAGTACTTC. Encoded protein: CASSLRTSAPETQYF. The rearrangement uses TRBV7-9 and TRBJ2-5; 9 bases agree with TRBD2. The CDR3 length is 15 residues. The germline gives CDR1 SEHNR, CDR2 FQNEAQ (reference sequence). The V segment lost 3 bases and the J segment 5 bases; nucleotides outside the gene matches: 7.